Sequencing of this T cell receptor beta chain was carried out in a study of cytomegalovirus exposure and HLA in healthy donors. At the level of the study: Researchers previously reported finding more than 100 million unique TCR beta sequences from 150 million to 200 million T cells.

The PCR was carried out with 60 Vbeta primers and 13 Jbeta primers. The repertoire was sequenced with immunoSEQ multiplex PCR; TCRdb's copy has only in-frame clones and lacks some. The sample yields approximately 100,000 clones, 70% to 80% seen once. This CDR3 has 13 residues. Germline CDR1 reads ENHRY; CDR2 reads SYGVKD. The sample consisted of PBMCs. This TCR derives from a female donor in good health and CMV-seropositive. The chain employs TRBV10-3 and TRBJ2-5, with 8 bases that match TRBD1. TRBJ2-7 explains the end of the DNA better; the J call may be wrong. Written as DNA, the CDR3 is TGTGCCATCAGCCACAGGGGGGAGGACGAGCAGTACTTC. Its protein product is CAISHRGEDEQYF.